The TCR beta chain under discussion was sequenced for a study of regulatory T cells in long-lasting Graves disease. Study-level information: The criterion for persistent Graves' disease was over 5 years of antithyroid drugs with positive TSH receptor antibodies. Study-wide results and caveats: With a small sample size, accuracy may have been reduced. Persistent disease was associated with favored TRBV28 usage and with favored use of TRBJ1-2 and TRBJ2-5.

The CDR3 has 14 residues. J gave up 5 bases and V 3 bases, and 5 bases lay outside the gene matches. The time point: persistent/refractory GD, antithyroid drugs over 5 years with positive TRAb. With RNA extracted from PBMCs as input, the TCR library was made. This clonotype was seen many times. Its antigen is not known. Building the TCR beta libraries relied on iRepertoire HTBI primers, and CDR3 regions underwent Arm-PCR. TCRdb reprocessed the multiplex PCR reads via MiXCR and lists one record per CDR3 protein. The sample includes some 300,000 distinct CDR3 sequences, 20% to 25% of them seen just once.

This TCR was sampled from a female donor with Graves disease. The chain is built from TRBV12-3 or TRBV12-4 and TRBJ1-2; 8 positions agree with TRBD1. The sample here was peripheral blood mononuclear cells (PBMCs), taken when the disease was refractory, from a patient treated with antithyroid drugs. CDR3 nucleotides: TGTGCCAGCAGTTTCCGAACAGGGGGTTATGGCTACACCTTC. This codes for CASSFRTGGYGYTF.